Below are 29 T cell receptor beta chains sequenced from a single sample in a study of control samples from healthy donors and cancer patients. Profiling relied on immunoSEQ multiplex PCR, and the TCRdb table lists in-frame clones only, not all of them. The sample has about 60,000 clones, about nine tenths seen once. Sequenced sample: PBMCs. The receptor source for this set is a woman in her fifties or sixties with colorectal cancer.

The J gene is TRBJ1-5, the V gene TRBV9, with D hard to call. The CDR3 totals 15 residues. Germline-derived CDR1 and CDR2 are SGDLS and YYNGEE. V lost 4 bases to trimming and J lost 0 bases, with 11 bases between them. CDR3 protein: CASSQSPYSNQPQHF. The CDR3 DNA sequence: TGTGCCAGCAGCCAGAGCCCCTATAGCAATCAGCCCCAGCATTTT.

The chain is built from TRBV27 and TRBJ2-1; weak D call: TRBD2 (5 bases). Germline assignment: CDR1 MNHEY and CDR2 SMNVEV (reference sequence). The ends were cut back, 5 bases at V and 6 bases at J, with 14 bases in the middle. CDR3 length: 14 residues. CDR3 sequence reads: CASSPRDTPNEQFF. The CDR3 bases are TGTGCCAGCAGTCCTCGGGATACTCCCAATGAGCAGTTCTTC.

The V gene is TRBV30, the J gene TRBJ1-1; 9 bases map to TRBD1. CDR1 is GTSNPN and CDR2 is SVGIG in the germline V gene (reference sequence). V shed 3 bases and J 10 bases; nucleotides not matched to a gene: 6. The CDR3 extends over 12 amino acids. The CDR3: CAWRGGQGAAFF. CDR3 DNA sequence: TGTGCCTGGAGGGGGGGACAGGGTGCAGCTTTCTTT. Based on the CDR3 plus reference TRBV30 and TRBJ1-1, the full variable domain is SQTIHQWPATLVQPVGSPLSLECTVEGTSNPNLYWYRQAAGRGLQLLFYSVGIGQISSEVPQNLSASRPQDRQFILSSKKLLLSDSGFYLCAWRGGQGAAFFGQGTRLTVV.

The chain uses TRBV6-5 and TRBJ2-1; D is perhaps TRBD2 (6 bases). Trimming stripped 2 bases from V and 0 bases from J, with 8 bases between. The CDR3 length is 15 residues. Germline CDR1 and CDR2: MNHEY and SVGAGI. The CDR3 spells CASSYGGVSYNEQFF. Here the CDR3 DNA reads TGTGCCAGCAGTTACGGCGGGGTCTCCTACAATGAGCAGTTCTTC.

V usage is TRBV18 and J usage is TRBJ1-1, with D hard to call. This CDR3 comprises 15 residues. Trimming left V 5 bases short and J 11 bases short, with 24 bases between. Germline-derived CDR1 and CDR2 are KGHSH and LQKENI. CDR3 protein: CASSSRGPFAGDAFF. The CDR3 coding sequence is TGTGCCAGCTCAAGTCGAGGGCCTTTTGCGGGCGACGCTTTCTTT.

CDR3 protein: CASDTGNTIYF. DNA of the CDR3: TGTGCCAGTGACACCGGAAACACCATATATTTT. The genes are TRBV25-1 and TRBJ1-3, with D uncertain. The CDR3 consists of 11 residues. The V end lost 9 bases, the J end lost 4 bases, and 7 bases lay between the germline ends. CDR1 and CDR2 from the germline V gene are MGHDK and SYGVNS.

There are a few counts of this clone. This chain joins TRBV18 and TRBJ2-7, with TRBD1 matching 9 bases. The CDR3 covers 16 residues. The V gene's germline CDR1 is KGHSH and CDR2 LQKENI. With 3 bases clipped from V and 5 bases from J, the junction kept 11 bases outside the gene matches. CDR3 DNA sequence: TGTGCCAGCTCACCTAGTCCGGGACAGGGTAGCGACGAGCAGTACTTC. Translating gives CASSPSPGQGSDEQYF.

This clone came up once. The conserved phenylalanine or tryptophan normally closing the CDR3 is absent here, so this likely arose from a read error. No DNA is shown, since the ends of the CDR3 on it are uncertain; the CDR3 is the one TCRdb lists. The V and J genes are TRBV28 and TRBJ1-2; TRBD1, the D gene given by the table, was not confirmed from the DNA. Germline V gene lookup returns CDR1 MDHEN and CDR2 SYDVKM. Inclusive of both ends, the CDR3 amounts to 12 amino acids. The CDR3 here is CASTSPPGSPLV.

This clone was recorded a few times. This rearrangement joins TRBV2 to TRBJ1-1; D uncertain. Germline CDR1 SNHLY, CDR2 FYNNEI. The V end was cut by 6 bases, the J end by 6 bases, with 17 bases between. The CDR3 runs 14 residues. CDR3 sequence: CASRDRVGYAEAFF. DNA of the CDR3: TGTGCCAGCAGGGACCGGGTGGGGTATGCTGAAGCTTTCTTT. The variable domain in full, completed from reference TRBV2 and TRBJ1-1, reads EPEVTQTPSHQVTQMGQEVILRCVPISNHLYFYWYRQILGQKVEFLVSFYNNEISEKSEIFDDQFSVERPDGSNFTLKIRSTKLEDSAMYFCASRDRVGYAEAFFGQGTRLTVV.

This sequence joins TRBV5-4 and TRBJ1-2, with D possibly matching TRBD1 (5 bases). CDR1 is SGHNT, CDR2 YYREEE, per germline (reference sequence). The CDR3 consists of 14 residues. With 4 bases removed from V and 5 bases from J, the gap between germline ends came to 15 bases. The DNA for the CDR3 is TGTGCCAGCAGCCCGGGGTGGGGGTTGTATGGCTACACCTTC. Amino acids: CASSPGWGLYGYTF.

In DNA form, the CDR3 reads TGTGCCAGCCGGCGGGATAGCGGGGGGGTTTACACCGGGGAGCTGTTTTTT. Its translation is CASRRDSGGVYTGELFF. The V and J genes are TRBV2 and TRBJ2-2; 11 bases align to TRBD2. J was trimmed by 3 bases and V by 8 bases; bases with no gene match: 11. This CDR3 has 17 residues. Germline CDR1 and CDR2: SNHLY and FYNNEI. The full variable domain, rest sourced from reference TRBV2 and TRBJ2-2, is EPEVTQTPSHQVTQMGQEVILRCVPISNHLYFYWYRQILGQKVEFLVSFYNNEISEKSEIFDDQFSVERPDGSNFTLKIRSTKLEDSAMYFCASRRDSGGVYTGELFFGEGSRLTVL.

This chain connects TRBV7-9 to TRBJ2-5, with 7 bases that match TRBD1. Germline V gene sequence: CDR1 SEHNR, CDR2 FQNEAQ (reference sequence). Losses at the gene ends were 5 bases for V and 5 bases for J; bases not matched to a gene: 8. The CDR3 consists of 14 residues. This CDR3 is CASSHTGDRETQYF. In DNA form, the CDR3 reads TGTGCCAGCAGCCACACAGGGGATCGGGAGACCCAGTACTTC.

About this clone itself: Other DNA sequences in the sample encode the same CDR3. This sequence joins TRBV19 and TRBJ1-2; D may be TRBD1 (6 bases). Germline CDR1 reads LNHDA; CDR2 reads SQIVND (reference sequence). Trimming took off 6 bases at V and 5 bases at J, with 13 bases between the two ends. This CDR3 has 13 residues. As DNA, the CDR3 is TGTGCCAGTAGCACGGACAGCAATTATGGCTACACCTTC. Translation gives CASSTDSNYGYTF. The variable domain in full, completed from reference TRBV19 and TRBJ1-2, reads DGGITQSPKYLFRKEGQNVTLSCEQNLNHDAMYWYRQDPGQGLRLIYYSQIVNDFQKGDIAEGYSVSREKKESFPLTVTSAQKNPTAFYLCASSTDSNYGYTFGSGTRLTVV.

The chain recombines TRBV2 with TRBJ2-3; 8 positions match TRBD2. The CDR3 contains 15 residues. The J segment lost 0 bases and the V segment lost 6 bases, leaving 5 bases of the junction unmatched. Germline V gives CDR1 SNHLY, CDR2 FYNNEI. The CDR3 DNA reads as TGTGCCAGCAGACACGGGACTAGAAGCACAGATACGCAGTATTTT. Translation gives CASRHGTRSTDTQYF. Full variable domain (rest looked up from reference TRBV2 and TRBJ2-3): EPEVTQTPSHQVTQMGQEVILRCVPISNHLYFYWYRQILGQKVEFLVSFYNNEISEKSEIFDDQFSVERPDGSNFTLKIRSTKLEDSAMYFCASRHGTRSTDTQYFGPGTRLTVL.

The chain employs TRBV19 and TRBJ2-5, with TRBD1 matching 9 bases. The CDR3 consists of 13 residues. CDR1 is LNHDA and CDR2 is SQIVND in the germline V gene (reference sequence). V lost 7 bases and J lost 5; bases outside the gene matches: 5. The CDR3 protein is CASTGQGRETQYF. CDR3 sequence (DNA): TGTGCCAGTACGGGACAGGGTAGGGAGACCCAGTACTTC.

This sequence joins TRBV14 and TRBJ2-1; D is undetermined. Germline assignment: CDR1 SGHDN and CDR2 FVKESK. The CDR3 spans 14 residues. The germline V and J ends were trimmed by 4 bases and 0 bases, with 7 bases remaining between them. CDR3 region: CASSLLASYNEQFF. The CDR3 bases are TGTGCCAGCAGCCTCCTGGCCTCCTACAATGAGCAGTTCTTC.

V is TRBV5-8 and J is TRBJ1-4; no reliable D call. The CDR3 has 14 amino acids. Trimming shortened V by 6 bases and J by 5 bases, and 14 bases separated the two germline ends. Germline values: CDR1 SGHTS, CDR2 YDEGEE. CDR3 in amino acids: CASTIGGSNEKLFF. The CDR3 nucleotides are TGTGCCAGCACCATCGGCGGATCGAATGAAAAACTGTTTTTT.

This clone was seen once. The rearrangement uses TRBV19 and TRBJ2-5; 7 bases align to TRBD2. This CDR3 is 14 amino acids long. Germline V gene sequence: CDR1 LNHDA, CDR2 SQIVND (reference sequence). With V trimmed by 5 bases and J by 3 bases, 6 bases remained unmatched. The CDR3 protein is CASSRVAGEETQYF. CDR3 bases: TGTGCCAGTAGTCGGGTTGCGGGGGAAGAGACCCAGTACTTC.

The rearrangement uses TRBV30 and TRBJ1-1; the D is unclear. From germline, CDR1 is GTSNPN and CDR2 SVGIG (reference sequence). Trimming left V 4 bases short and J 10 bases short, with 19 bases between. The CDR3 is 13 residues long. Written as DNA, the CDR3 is TGTGCCTGGATCTCCCCGGTGACCGCTAGAGCTTTCTTT. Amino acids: CAWISPVTARAFF.

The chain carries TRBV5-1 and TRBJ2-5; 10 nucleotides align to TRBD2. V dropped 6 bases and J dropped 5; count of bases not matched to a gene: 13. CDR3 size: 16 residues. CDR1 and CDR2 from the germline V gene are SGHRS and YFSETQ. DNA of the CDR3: TGCGCCAGCACCGGGGGCCTAGCGGGAGTTTTCGAGACCCAGTACTTC. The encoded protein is CASTGGLAGVFETQYF.

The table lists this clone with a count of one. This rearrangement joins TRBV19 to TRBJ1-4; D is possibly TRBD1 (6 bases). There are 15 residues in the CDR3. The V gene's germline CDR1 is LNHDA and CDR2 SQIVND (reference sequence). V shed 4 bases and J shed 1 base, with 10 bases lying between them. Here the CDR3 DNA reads TGTGCCAGTAGTACGGACAGAGGAACTAATGAAAAACTGTTTTTT. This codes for CASSTDRGTNEKLFF.

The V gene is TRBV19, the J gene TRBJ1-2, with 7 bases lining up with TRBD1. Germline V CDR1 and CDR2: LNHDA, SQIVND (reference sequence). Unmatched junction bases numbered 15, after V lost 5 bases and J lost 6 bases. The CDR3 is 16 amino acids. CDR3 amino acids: CASSFGQARRRDGYTF. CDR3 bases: TGTGCCAGTAGTTTCGGACAGGCTCGGCGTAGAGATGGCTACACCTTC.

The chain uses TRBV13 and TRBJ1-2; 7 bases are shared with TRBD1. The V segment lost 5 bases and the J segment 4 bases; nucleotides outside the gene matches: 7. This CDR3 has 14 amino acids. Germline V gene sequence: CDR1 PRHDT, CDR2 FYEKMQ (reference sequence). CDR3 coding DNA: TGTGCCAGCAGCACTACAGGGGCGCTCTATGGCTACACCTTC. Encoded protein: CASSTTGALYGYTF. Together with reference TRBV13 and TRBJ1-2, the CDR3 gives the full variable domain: AAGVIQSPRHLIKEKRETATLKCYPIPRHDTVYWYQQGPGQDPQFLISFYEKMQSDKGSIPDRFSAQQFSDYHSELNMSSLELGDSALYFCASSTTGALYGYTFGSGTRLTVV.

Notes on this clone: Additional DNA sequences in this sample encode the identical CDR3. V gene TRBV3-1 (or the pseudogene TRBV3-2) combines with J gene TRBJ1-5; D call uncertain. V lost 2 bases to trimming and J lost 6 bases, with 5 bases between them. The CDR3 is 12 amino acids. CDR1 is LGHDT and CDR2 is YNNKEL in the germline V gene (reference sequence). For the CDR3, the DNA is TGTGCCAGCAGCCAACGCGGTCAGCCCCAGCATTTT. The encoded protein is CASSQRGQPQHF.

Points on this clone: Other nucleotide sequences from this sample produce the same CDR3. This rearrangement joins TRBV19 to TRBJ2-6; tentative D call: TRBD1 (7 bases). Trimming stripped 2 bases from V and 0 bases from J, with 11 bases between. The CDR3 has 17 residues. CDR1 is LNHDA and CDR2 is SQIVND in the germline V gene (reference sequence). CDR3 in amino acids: CASSIQGGSSGANVLTF. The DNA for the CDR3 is TGTGCCAGTAGTATACAGGGGGGAAGCTCTGGGGCCAACGTCCTGACTTTC.

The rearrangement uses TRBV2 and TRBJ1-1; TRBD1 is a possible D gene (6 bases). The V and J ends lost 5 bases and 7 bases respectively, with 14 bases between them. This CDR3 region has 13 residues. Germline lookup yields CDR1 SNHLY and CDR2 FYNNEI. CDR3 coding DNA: TGTGCCAGCAGTTCCGACAGGTCCATTGAAGCTTTCTTT. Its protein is CASSSDRSIEAFF.

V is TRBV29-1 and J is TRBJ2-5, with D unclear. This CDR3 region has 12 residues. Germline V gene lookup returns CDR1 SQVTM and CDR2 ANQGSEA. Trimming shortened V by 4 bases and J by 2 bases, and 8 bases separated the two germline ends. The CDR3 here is CSVGGEQETQYF. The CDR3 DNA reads TGCAGCGTTGGTGGAGAACAAGAGACCCAGTACTTC.

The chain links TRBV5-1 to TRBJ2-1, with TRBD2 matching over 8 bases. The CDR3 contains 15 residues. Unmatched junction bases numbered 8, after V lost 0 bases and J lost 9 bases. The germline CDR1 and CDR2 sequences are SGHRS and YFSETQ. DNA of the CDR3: TGCGCCAGCAGCTTGGGCGGGGGGACGCGGGGTGAGCAGTTCTTC. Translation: CASSLGGGTRGEQFF. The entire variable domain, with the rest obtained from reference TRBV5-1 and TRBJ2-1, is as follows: KAGVTQTPRYLIKTRGQQVTLSCSPISGHRSVSWYQQTPGQGLQFLFEYFSETQRNKGNFPGRFSGRQFSNSRSEMNVSTLELGDSALYLCASSLGGGTRGEQFFGPGTRLTVL.

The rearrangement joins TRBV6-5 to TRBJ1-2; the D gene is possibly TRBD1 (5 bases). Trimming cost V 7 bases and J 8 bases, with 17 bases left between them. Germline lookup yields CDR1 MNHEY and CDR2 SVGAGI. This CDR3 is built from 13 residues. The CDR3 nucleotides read TGTGCCAGCACTCGGGGGGGGGTTGGGGGCTACACCTTC. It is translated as CASTRGGVGGYTF.